This T cell receptor beta chain was found in a study of CD8+CD57+ T cells in acquired aplastic anemia. Study background: On average, sorted CD4+ and CD8+ cells gave approximately 3.5 ug of DNA. Study results and caveats: Common to patients and controls were twenty-nine CD8+ CDR3 sequences. CD8+ Simpson's diversity showed no significant patient-control difference.

This CDR3 region has 12 residues. The ends were cut back, 6 bases at V and 5 bases at J, with 13 bases in the middle. Germline V gene sequence: CDR1 DFQATT, CDR2 SNEGSKA (reference sequence). Genomic DNA acted as the template from which TCR beta VDJ combination and CDR3 sequence profiling were carried out. Each CDR3 protein is one row after TCRdb ran MiXCR on the reads. The sample contains roughly 180,000 distinct CDR3 sequences, 63% of which appear only once. In the case of this clonotype: As yet, its antigen is unknown.

Sequenced patients had shown CD8+CD57+ cell expansion by flow cytometry. The chain is built from TRBV20-1 and TRBJ1-2; D not resolved. Sequenced sample: sorted CD4+, CD8+, or CD8+CD57+ T cells (not recorded which) from PBMCs. This TCR was recovered from a human donor with aplastic anemia. The DNA for the CDR3 is TGCAGTGCCGCCCATCCCTCGTATGGCTACACCTTC. This sequence encodes CSAAHPSYGYTF.